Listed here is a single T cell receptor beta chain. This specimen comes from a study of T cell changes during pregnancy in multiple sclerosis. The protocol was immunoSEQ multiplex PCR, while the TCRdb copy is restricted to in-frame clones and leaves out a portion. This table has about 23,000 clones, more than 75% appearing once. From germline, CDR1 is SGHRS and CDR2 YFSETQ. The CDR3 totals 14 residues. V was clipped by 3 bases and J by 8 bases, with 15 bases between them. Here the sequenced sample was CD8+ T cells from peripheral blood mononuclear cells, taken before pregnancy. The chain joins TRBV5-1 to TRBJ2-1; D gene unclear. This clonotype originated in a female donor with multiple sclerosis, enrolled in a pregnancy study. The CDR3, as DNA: TGCGCCAGCAGCTCCCTTCAAATAGTCGATGAGCAGTTCTTC. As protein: CASSSLQIVDEQFF.